A single sample gave rise to the 26 T cell receptor beta chains below, sequenced in a study of blood T cells in healthy people across ages. Combining a sample-barcoded 5' primer with a J-beta primer mix, a second PCR ran for roughly 7 to 12 cycles. A single record per CDR3 protein comes from TCRdb applying MiXCR to the 5' RACE reads. The table lists 1.5 million or so distinct CDR3 sequences, 42% of them singletons. The sample comprised blood. These TCRs come from a woman aged 18-29 years in good health.

This chain joins TRBV19 and TRBJ1-2; maybe TRBD1 (6 bases). Germline V CDR1 and CDR2: LNHDA, SQIVND (reference sequence). Trimming pared 5 bases from V and 2 bases from J, leaving 9 bases between. The CDR3 covers 13 residues. The CDR3 DNA is TGTGCCAGTAGTGATGACAGGAACTATGGCTACACCTTC. It specifies CASSDDRNYGYTF.

J is TRBJ1-1 and V is TRBV7-2; possible D gene TRBD1, 5 bases. V was clipped by 3 bases and J by 3 bases, with 11 bases between them. This CDR3 comprises 14 residues. Germline V lookup: CDR1 SGHTA, CDR2 FQGNSA. This CDR3 reads CASSLQGVYTEAFF. The CDR3 nucleotides read TGTGCCAGCAGCTTGCAGGGAGTTTACACTGAAGCTTTCTTT.

There are a few counts of this clonotype. The chain is built from TRBV3-1 and TRBJ2-7; D gene ambiguous. The germline V and J ends were trimmed by 4 bases and 6 bases, with 13 bases remaining between them. The germline V gene encodes CDR1 LGHDT and CDR2 YNNKEL (reference sequence). The CDR3 totals 13 residues. In DNA, the CDR3 is TGTGCCAGCAGCCTCTATAAACTGGGCGAGCAGTACTTC. Its translation: CASSLYKLGEQYF.

The V gene is TRBV20-1, the J gene TRBJ2-5; the D gene is possibly TRBD1 (5 bases). Trimming pared 2 bases from V and 4 bases from J, leaving 17 bases between. This CDR3 comprises 15 residues. CDR1 is DFQATT, CDR2 SNEGSKA, per germline (reference sequence). CDR3 sequence: CSARPTATSIETQYF. DNA for the CDR3: TGCAGTGCTAGACCGACAGCTACTTCAATAGAGACCCAGTACTTC.

This clonotype was seen a few times. The chain combines TRBV5-1 with TRBJ2-1; 7 bases fit TRBD2. The trim removed 0 bases at V and 7 bases at J, leaving 4 bases unmatched. Germline lookup yields CDR1 SGHRS and CDR2 YFSETQ. This CDR3 has 14 amino acids. The DNA of the CDR3 is TGCGCCAGCAGCTTGGGCGGGCGGGAGAATGAGCAGTTCTTC. This sequence encodes CASSLGGRENEQFF.

There are a few counts of this clonotype. The rearrangement links TRBV7-3 to TRBJ2-3, with D tentatively TRBD1 or TRBD2 (5 bases each). The V gene's germline CDR1 is SGHTA and CDR2 FQGTGA. Trimming removed 0 bases from V and 0 bases from J, with 13 bases in between. The CDR3 totals 17 residues. The CDR3 loop reads CASSLTGPGSSTDTQYF. CDR3 coding DNA: TGTGCCAGCAGCTTAACGGGGCCGGGGTCTAGCACAGATACGCAGTATTTT.

This chain links TRBV9 with TRBJ2-7, with 9 positions matching TRBD2. CDR1 SGDLS and CDR2 YYNGEE come from the germline V gene. The CDR3 has 17 amino acids. V was pared by 0 bases and J by 2 bases, with 9 bases of the junction left unmatched. CDR3 region: CASSVGLGLAGTYEQYF. The DNA for the CDR3 is TGTGCCAGCAGCGTAGGCCTTGGTCTAGCGGGGACCTACGAGCAGTACTTC.

V and J are TRBV10-3 and TRBJ2-3, with D possibly matching TRBD2 (5 bases). Germline V gene data show CDR1 as ENHRY and CDR2 as SYGVKD. The CDR3 length is 15 residues. Trimming took 8 bases from V and 1 from J, leaving 16 bases between them. CDR3 bases: TGTGCCATCGGCGGAGGCCAAACGGGCACAGATACGCAGTATTTT. Its translation: CAIGGGQTGTDTQYF.

In its sample, this clonotype was seen a few times. J is TRBJ1-5 and V is TRBV20-1, with D hard to call. Germline V gene lookup returns CDR1 DFQATT and CDR2 SNEGSKA (reference sequence). Trimming took off 1 base at V and 3 bases at J, with 4 bases between the two ends. The CDR3 spans 12 residues. The CDR3 sequence is CSARVANQPQHF. DNA for the CDR3: TGCAGTGCTAGAGTGGCCAATCAGCCCCAGCATTTT.

There are a few counts of this clonotype. J is TRBJ2-7 and V is TRBV28; TRBD1 might be the D (6 bases). This CDR3 is built from 14 residues. Trimming stripped 7 bases from V and 2 bases from J, with 15 bases between. The germline V gene encodes CDR1 MDHEN and CDR2 SYDVKM. For the CDR3, the DNA is TGTGCCAGCAATCGTATCAGGGGTCCCTACGAGCAGTACTTC. Its protein is CASNRIRGPYEQYF.

A few counts support this clonotype. The J gene is TRBJ2-5, the V gene TRBV9; possibly TRBD1 for D (5 bases). The end of the DNA fits TRBJ2-7 better, so the J call may be wrong. This CDR3 comprises 14 residues. Germline-derived CDR1 and CDR2 are SGDLS and YYNGEE. DNA for the CDR3: TGTGCCAGCAGCGGTGACAGTCGGTCCTACGAGCAGTACTTC. It codes for CASSGDSRSYEQYF.

A word on this clonotype: A single base separates this from a much larger clone, so it may be a read error. The chain employs TRBV29-1 and TRBJ2-5; D is tentatively TRBD1 or TRBD2 (6 bases each). Trimming stripped 7 bases from V and 11 bases from J, with 20 bases between. CDR1 is SQVTM and CDR2 is ANQGSEA in the germline V gene. This CDR3 has 12 residues. CDR3 coding DNA: TGCAGCGCTACATCGCAGGGGACTGAGCAGTACTTC. Encoded protein: CSATSQGTEQYF. The entire variable domain, with the rest obtained from reference TRBV29-1 and TRBJ2-5, is as follows: SAVISQKPSRDICQRGTSLTIQCQVDSQVTMMFWYRQQPGQSLTLIATANQGSEATYESGFVIDKFPISRPNLTFSTLTVSNMSPEDSSIYLCSATSQGTEQYFGPGTRLLVL.

This clonotype was recorded at least ten times. The chain couples TRBV12-3 or TRBV12-4 to TRBJ2-7; D gene ambiguous. There are 12 residues in the CDR3. V was shortened by 4 bases and J by 4 bases, with 8 bases between the two germline ends. CDR3 region: CASSSSIYEQYF. CDR3 nucleotides: TGTGCCAGCAGTTCCTCCATATACGAGCAGTACTTC.

This clonotype came up many times. The chain couples TRBV12-3 or TRBV12-4 to TRBJ2-4; D may be TRBD1 (6 bases). The end of the DNA fits TRBJ2-7 better, so the J call may be wrong. The CDR3 runs to 13 residues. CDR3 DNA: TGTGCCAGCAGTCGGACAGATACCTACGAGCAGTACTTC. Its protein is CASSRTDTYEQYF.

The V gene is TRBV29-1, the J gene TRBJ2-3; D possibly corresponds to TRBD1 (5 bases). V lost 4 bases to trimming and J lost 0 bases, with 11 bases between them. This CDR3 region has 14 residues. Germline CDR1 SQVTM, CDR2 ANQGSEA. The chain's CDR3 is CSVAQGLSTDTQYF. The CDR3 nucleotides are TGCAGCGTTGCCCAGGGCCTAAGCACAGATACGCAGTATTTT.

The chain couples TRBV7-2 to TRBJ2-3; 7 positions agree with TRBD2. With 4 bases clipped from V and 6 bases from J, the junction kept 10 bases outside the gene matches. Germline CDR1 and CDR2: SGHTA and FQGNSA. The CDR3 loop spans 15 amino acids. The CDR3 sequence: CASSYQGGLQDTQYF. The DNA for the CDR3 is TGTGCCAGCAGCTACCAGGGAGGGCTACAGGATACGCAGTATTTT.

With regard to this clonotype: This sequence may be a read error, since a much larger clone differs from it by one base. The gene calls are TRBV5-1 and TRBJ2-7, with 7 bases fitting TRBD1. The CDR3 spans 13 residues. Germline values: CDR1 SGHRS, CDR2 YFSETQ. The CDR3 DNA reads TGCGCCAGCAGCTGGGGACAGACCTACGGGCAGTACTTC. Its translation: CASSWGQTYGQYF.

V is TRBV2 and J is TRBJ1-2; D may be TRBD1 (6 bases). Germline loops: CDR1 SNHLY, CDR2 FYNNEI. V lost 6 bases and J 3 bases, leaving 11 bases between the germline ends. The CDR3 has 13 amino acids. CDR3 bases: TGTGCCAGCAGAAGGACAGATTACTATGGCTACACCTTC. Translating it yields CASRRTDYYGYTF.

In its sample, this clonotype was seen a few times. The chain is built from TRBV12-3 or TRBV12-4 and TRBJ2-7, with D possibly matching TRBD1 (6 bases). The V and J ends lost 1 base and 3 bases respectively, with 13 bases between them. The CDR3 extends over 15 amino acids. This CDR3 is CASSLGGQGIYEQYF. CDR3 DNA sequence: TGTGCCAGCAGTTTAGGGGGGCAGGGGATCTACGAGCAGTACTTC.

The chain is built from TRBV20-1 and TRBJ1-5; 12 bases are a match to TRBD1. In germline, CDR1 is DFQATT, CDR2 SNEGSKA (reference sequence). V lost 5 bases and J lost 7; bases outside the gene matches: 18. The CDR3 has 18 amino acids. CDR3 nucleotides: TGCAGTGCTTCTCCGGGACAGGGGGCGCGTCTAACCCCCCAGCCCCAGCATTTT. Protein: CSASPGQGARLTPQPQHF.

This clonotype was seen repeatedly, ten times or more. The V gene is TRBV4-1, the J gene TRBJ2-1; no firm D call. Germline values: CDR1 MGHRA, CDR2 YSYEKL. The CDR3 is made up of 13 amino acids. The V gene lost 3 bases and the J gene lost 6 bases, with 9 bases spanning the gap. CDR3 bases: TGCGCCAGCAGCCAGCTAGTGGCCAATGAGCAGTTCTTC. This codes for CASSQLVANEQFF.

V and J are TRBV18 and TRBJ2-5, with TRBD2 matching 10 bases. The J call may be wrong; the DNA end is better matched by TRBJ2-7. The V gene's germline CDR1 is KGHSH and CDR2 LQKENI. This CDR3 is 16 amino acids long. As DNA, the CDR3 is TGTGCCAGCTCACCTCCTAGGGGACTAGCGATACACGAGCAGTACTTC. It encodes CASSPPRGLAIHEQYF.

This clonotype showed up just a few times. The chain uses TRBV3-1 and TRBJ2-1; 10 bases are a match to TRBD1. The CDR3 extends over 14 amino acids. After removal of 3 bases from V and 5 bases from J, the junction contained 1 base not matched to a gene. The germline V gene has CDR1 LGHDT and CDR2 YNNKEL (reference sequence). The CDR3 here is CASSQDRGDNEQFF. The CDR3 nucleotides are TGTGCCAGCAGCCAGGACAGGGGGGACAATGAGCAGTTCTTC.

The chain carries TRBV2 and TRBJ2-5, with D hard to call. TRBJ2-7 matches the DNA end more closely, so the J call is doubtful. The germline V gene encodes CDR1 SNHLY and CDR2 FYNNEI. The CDR3 runs 13 residues. The CDR3 DNA is TGTGCCAGCGTCAACCTTCGGGCCTACGAGCAGTACTTC. This gives the protein CASVNLRAYEQYF.

V and J are TRBV28 and TRBJ2-5; 10 nucleotides line up with TRBD2. Germline CDR1 and CDR2: MDHEN and SYDVKM. The junction had 7 bases not matched to a gene; V was cut back by 2 bases and J by 7 bases. The CDR3 contains 15 residues. In nucleotides, the CDR3 is TGTGCCAGCAGTTTAGCCGGGACTAGCGTAGGGACCCAGTACTTC. Translated, it gives CASSLAGTSVGTQYF. The variable domain in full, completed from reference TRBV28 and TRBJ2-5, reads DVKVTQSSRYLVKRTGEKVFLECVQDMDHENMFWYRQDPGLGLRLIYFSYDVKMKEKGDIPEGYSVSREKKERFSLILESASTNQTSMYLCASSLAGTSVGTQYFGPGTRLLVL.

This clonotype has more than one count but fewer than ten. The chain combines TRBV6-5 with TRBJ2-1; no firm D call. The germline V and J ends were trimmed by 2 bases and 8 bases, with 4 bases remaining between them. CDR1 and CDR2 (germline): MNHEY, SVGAGI. The CDR3 consists of 11 residues. Written as DNA, the CDR3 is TGTGCCAGCAGTTACAACCATGAGCAGTTCTTC. Translation gives CASSYNHEQFF.